This entry is about one TCR beta chain. What it binds is unknown. CD4+ T cells from unexposed donors were obtained before the COVID-19 pandemic (2011-2018). Cryopreserved PBMCs were CD4-enriched, then split into naive and memory cells. The sample is drawn from a study of CD4 T cells in relation to SARS-CoV-2 and coronaviruses. The study, taken as a whole, reports: Approximately 65% of donors had memory CD4+ clonotypes crossrecognizing SARS-CoV-2 and common cold coronavirus spike.

Generated by immunoSEQ multiplex PCR, the TCRdb table keeps only in-frame clones and is missing some. The repertoire holds 60,000 or so clones, with about 94% as singletons. Germline values: CDR1 MDHEN, CDR2 SYDVKM. This CDR3 has 14 residues. Between the trimmed V and J ends, which lost 7 bases and 0 bases, there was a span of 10 bases. The source is a human donor in good health. This chain connects TRBV28 to TRBJ1-5; D is undetermined. Sequencing used naive CD4+ T cells from PBMCs. Subset reported: naive CD4+ T cells isolated by negative enrichment. The CDR3 sequence: CASTPDPSNQPQHF. The CDR3 region has the DNA TGTGCCAGCACCCCGGACCCTAGCAATCAGCCCCAGCATTTT.